Below are 13 T cell receptor beta chains sequenced from a single sample in a study of T cells in Graves' hyperthyroidism and ophthalmopathy. TCR beta CDR3 sequences were amplified from RNA transcripts. The HTBI primer set served for first-round RT-PCR of the TCR CDR3. TCRdb reanalysed the multiplex PCR reads using MiXCR and keeps one entry per CDR3 protein. The top ten hold around 61% of the sample, which has roughly 280,000 distinct CDR3 sequences, about a sixth seen once. Input material: blood. The receptors were gathered from a woman aged 60-70 years with Graves' ophthalmopathy.

The genes are TRBV5-1 and TRBJ2-3; TRBD2 aligns across 9 bases. Germline loops: CDR1 SGHRS, CDR2 YFSETQ. This CDR3 contains 15 residues. The J segment lost 1 base and the V segment lost 4 bases, leaving 4 bases of the junction unmatched. The CDR3, as DNA: TGCGCCAGCAGCCTCCGGACTAGCGGCACAGATACGCAGTATTTT. Translation: CASSLRTSGTDTQYF.

This clonotype was counted at least ten times. This chain joins TRBV20-1 and TRBJ2-5; 7 positions agree with TRBD2. Germline CDR1 reads DFQATT; CDR2 reads SNEGSKA (reference sequence). CDR3 size: 11 residues. Trimming took 6 bases from V and 5 from J; bases not matched to a gene: 3. The CDR3 sequence is CSAISGETQYF. DNA for the CDR3: TGCAGTGCCATTAGCGGGGAGACCCAGTACTTC.

This clonotype was seen more than once but under ten times. The chain uses TRBV2 and TRBJ2-1; D is unclear. The germline V gene encodes CDR1 SNHLY and CDR2 FYNNEI. V shed 10 bases and J shed 4 bases, with 17 bases lying between them. This CDR3 is 14 amino acids long. The CDR3 nucleotides read TGTGCCACCAAGCCCACCTATAATTACAATGAGCAGTTCTTC. As protein: CATKPTYNYNEQFF.

This clonotype was seen ten or more times. This sequence joins TRBV28 and TRBJ2-7, with unresolved D. Germline-derived CDR1 and CDR2 are MDHEN and SYDVKM. Trimming removed 6 bases at V and 2 bases at J, with 8 bases between. CDR3 length: 12 residues. The CDR3 here is CASRQNAYEQYF. Here the CDR3 DNA reads TGTGCCAGCAGGCAAAACGCCTACGAGCAGTACTTC.

About this clonotype itself: This may be a read error, as it is one base from a much larger clone. This rearrangement joins TRBV27 to TRBJ2-3; D perhaps matches TRBD2 (6 bases). Trimming removed 1 base at V and 7 bases at J, with 12 bases between. There are 14 residues in the CDR3. CDR1 and CDR2 (germline): MNHEY, SMNVEV (reference sequence). Here the CDR3 reads CASSLWLSGNTQYF. CDR3 bases: TGTGCCAGCAGTTTATGGCTTAGCGGCAATACGCAGTATTTT.

This clonotype was seen once. The genes are TRBV18 and TRBJ2-3, with TRBD2 as a possible D gene (5 bases). V lost 2 bases and J lost 6, with 12 bases in between. The CDR3 length is 14 residues. The V gene's germline CDR1 is KGHSH and CDR2 LQKENI. CDR3 in amino acids: CASSPTGVRDTQYF. DNA of the CDR3: TGTGCCAGCTCACCAACCGGGGTCAGGGATACGCAGTATTTT.

This clonotype has at least ten counts. The chain carries TRBV5-1 and TRBJ2-1, with 12 positions matching TRBD2. This CDR3 region has 16 residues. Trimming removed 0 bases from V and 8 bases from J; junction bases left unmatched: 6. Germline loops: CDR1 SGHRS, CDR2 YFSETQ. This CDR3 is CASSLGTSGITDEQFF. The CDR3 DNA reads TGCGCCAGCAGCTTGGGGACTAGCGGGATAACCGATGAGCAGTTCTTC.

This clonotype was recorded many times. The V and J genes are TRBV18 and TRBJ1-3, with unresolved D. Trimming left V 6 bases short and J 0 bases short, with 12 bases between. From germline, CDR1 is KGHSH and CDR2 LQKENI. The CDR3 spans 15 residues. CDR3 coding DNA: TGTGCCAGCTCCCCTACACCGAGCTCTGGAAACACCATATATTTT. Amino acid sequence: CASSPTPSSGNTIYF.

Here the CDR3 reads CASSYGAGANVLTF. In DNA form, the CDR3 reads TGTGCCAGCAGTTACGGGGCTGGGGCCAACGTCCTGACTTTC. The rearrangement uses TRBV27 and TRBJ2-6; maybe TRBD2 (5 bases). V was clipped by 4 bases and J by 2 bases, with 6 bases between them. This CDR3 is built from 14 residues. In germline, CDR1 is MNHEY, CDR2 SMNVEV (reference sequence).

The chain combines TRBV6-2 or TRBV6-3 with TRBJ2-7; maybe TRBD1 (5 bases). The CDR3 totals 13 residues. Trimming removed 6 bases at V and 1 base at J, with 10 bases between. Germline V gene lookup returns CDR1 MNHEY and CDR2 SVGEGT. The CDR3 loop is CASRLGQSYEQYF. DNA of the CDR3: TGTGCCAGCAGACTTGGACAATCCTACGAGCAGTACTTC.

This clonotype was counted only a few times. The CDR3 DNA reads as TGTGCCAGCAGTTACTCGTTCAGCAAGGCGGATACGCAGTATTTT. Translating it yields CASSYSFSKADTQYF. The J gene is TRBJ2-3, the V gene TRBV6-2 or TRBV6-3; D remains unclear. Trimming removed 0 bases at V and 6 bases at J, with 13 bases between. From germline, CDR1 is MNHEY and CDR2 SVGEGT. The CDR3 runs to 15 residues.

In this sample, this clonotype turned up many times. The rearrangement uses TRBV18 and TRBJ2-7; 7 bases line up with TRBD2. From germline, CDR1 is KGHSH and CDR2 LQKENI. CDR3 length: 13 residues. The V and J ends lost 3 bases and 7 bases, in that order; junction bases with no gene match: 6. This chain's CDR3 is CASSPAGVDEQYF. CDR3 sequence (DNA): TGTGCCAGCTCACCCGCGGGGGTGGATGAGCAGTACTTC.

This sequence joins TRBV5-1 and TRBJ2-3; 7 bases match TRBD2. The V gene end was trimmed by 2 bases and the J gene end by 2 bases; junction bases not matched to a gene: 8. This CDR3 spans 16 amino acids. In germline, CDR1 is SGHRS, CDR2 YFSETQ. CDR3 protein: CASSFSVGGTTDTQYF. CDR3 nucleotide sequence: TGCGCCAGCAGCTTTTCTGTCGGGGGGACCACAGATACGCAGTATTTT. The variable domain in full, with the rest retrieved from reference TRBV5-1 and TRBJ2-3, is KAGVTQTPRYLIKTRGQQVTLSCSPISGHRSVSWYQQTPGQGLQFLFEYFSETQRNKGNFPGRFSGRQFSNSRSEMNVSTLELGDSALYLCASSFSVGGTTDTQYFGPGTRLTVL.